What follows is one T cell receptor (beta chain) and its context. CDR1 and CDR2 from the germline V gene are PRHDT and FYEKMQ (reference sequence). The CDR3 is 18 amino acids. V dropped 1 base and J dropped 5; count of bases not matched to a gene: 12. The sample originates from a study of shared clonotypes between healthy human individuals. In the authors' methods: Junction-only sequences produced by ImmunoSEQ had no quality scores, so filtering differed. The method was immunoSEQ multiplex PCR; TCRdb's version includes in-frame clones alone and lacks a portion of them. For V, J and clone size, that table is used; D and trimming come from the DNA. The top ten hold 0.36% of the sample, which has 1.4 million or so clones, approximately 98.5% seen once. Donors, healthy HIV-negative adults, lacked recent acute infections or vaccinations. Donors were Caucasian adults residing in Nashville, Tennessee, USA.

Sequencing was carried out using naive CD4+ T cells sorted from blood. Regarding subset: CD45RA+ positively selected. V usage is TRBV13 and J usage is TRBJ2-7; 12 nucleotides align to TRBD2. The sequence came from a man in his thirties or forties in good health. CDR3 in amino acids: CASSLVGGTSGPRDEQYF. CDR3 bases: TGTGCCAGCAGCTTAGTAGGCGGGACTAGCGGGCCGAGGGACGAGCAGTACTTC.